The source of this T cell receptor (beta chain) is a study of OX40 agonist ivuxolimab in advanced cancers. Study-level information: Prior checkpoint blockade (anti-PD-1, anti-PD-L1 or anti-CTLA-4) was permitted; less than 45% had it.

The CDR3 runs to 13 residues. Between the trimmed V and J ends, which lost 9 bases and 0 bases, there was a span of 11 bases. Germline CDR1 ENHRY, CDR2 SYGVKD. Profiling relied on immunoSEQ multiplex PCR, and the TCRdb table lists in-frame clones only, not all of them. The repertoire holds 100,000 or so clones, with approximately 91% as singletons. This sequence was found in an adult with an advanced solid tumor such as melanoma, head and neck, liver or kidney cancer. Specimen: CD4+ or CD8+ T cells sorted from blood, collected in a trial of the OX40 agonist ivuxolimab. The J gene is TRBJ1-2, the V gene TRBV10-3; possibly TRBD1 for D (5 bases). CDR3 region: CAISGATNYGYTF. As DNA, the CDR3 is TGTGCCATTTCCGGGGCCACTAACTATGGCTACACCTTC.